Listed below are T cell receptor beta chains from one sample, sequenced in a study of shared clonotypes between healthy human individuals. This table comes from immunoSEQ multiplex PCR, and its TCRdb copy is limited to in-frame clones, with some not included. The data hold 2 million to 2.5 million clones, with about 94% observed a single time. The sequenced sample was naive CD4+ T cells sorted from blood. The receptors were sampled from a young man in good health. The CDR3 runs from the conserved cysteine through the conserved F or W. D genes are given only for firm matches. Some rows mark clone size as missing; the rest say once, few, many or name a class of expanded clone.

clone_size	d_call	v_call	j_call	cdr3_aa	cdr3_nt
.	TRBD2	TRBV30	TRBJ2-3	CAWTSGSAGDTQYF	TGTGCCTGGACTAGCGGGAGTGCGGGAGATACGCAGTATTTT
.	TRBD1	TRBV5-1	TRBJ2-7	CASSPGTDPYEQYF	TGCGCCAGCAGCCCGGGGACAGACCCCTACGAGCAGTACTTC
.	.	TRBV6-1	TRBJ1-6	CASSETPRPPLHF	TGTGCCAGCAGTGAAACACCCAGGCCACCCCTCCACTTT
.	.	TRBV28	TRBJ1-2	CASSSHLGGEVYGYTF	TGTGCCAGCAGTTCCCACTTGGGGGGCGAGGTCTATGGCTACACCTTC
.	.	TRBV5-1	TRBJ1-1	CASSWTFTGTEAFF	TGCGCCAGCAGCTGGACCTTTACAGGGACTGAAGCTTTCTTT
.	.	TRBV6-4	TRBJ1-4	CASIKKLFF	TGTGCCAGCATTAAAAAACTGTTTTTT
.	.	TRBV12-5	TRBJ2-1	CASGSDTSYNEQFF	TGTGCTAGTGGTTCCGATACTAGCTACAATGAGCAGTTCTTC
.	.	TRBV7-2	TRBJ1-6	CASSLFRRGLTGNNSPLHF	TGTGCCAGCAGCTTGTTTCGCAGGGGCCTGACCGGCAATAATTCACCCCTCCACTTT
.	TRBD1	TRBV29-1	TRBJ2-7	CSATGTGGSYEQYF	TGCAGCGCCACCGGGACAGGGGGCTCCTACGAGCAGTACTTC
.	.	TRBV6-1	TRBJ1-2	CASIENTAYGYTF	TGTGCCAGCATCGAAAACACAGCATATGGCTACACCTTC
.	.	TRBV19	TRBJ1-2	CASSIGSNYGYTF	TGTGCCAGTAGTATCGGGTCTAACTATGGCTACACCTTC
.	.	TRBV28	TRBJ2-7	CASSASTVSSYEQYF	TGTGCCAGCAGCGCCTCGACAGTGAGCTCCTACGAGCAGTACTTC
once	.	TRBV9	TRBJ2-5	CASSVVPTLRETQYF	TGTGCCAGCAGCGTAGTGCCGACACTCCGGGAGACCCAGTACTTC